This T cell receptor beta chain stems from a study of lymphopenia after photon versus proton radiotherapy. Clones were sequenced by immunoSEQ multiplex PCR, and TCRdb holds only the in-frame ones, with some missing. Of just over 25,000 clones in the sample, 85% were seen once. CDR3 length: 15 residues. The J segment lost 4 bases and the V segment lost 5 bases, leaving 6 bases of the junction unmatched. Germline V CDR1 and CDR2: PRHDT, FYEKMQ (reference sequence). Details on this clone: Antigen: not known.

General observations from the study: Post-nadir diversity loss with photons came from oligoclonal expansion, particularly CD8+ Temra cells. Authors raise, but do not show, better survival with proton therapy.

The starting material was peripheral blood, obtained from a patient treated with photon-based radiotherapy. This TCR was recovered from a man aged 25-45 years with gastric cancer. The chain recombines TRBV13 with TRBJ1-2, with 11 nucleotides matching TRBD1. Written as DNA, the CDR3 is TGTGCCAGCAGCCCGGGACAGGGGGAGGTCTATGGCTACACCTTC. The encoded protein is CASSPGQGEVYGYTF.